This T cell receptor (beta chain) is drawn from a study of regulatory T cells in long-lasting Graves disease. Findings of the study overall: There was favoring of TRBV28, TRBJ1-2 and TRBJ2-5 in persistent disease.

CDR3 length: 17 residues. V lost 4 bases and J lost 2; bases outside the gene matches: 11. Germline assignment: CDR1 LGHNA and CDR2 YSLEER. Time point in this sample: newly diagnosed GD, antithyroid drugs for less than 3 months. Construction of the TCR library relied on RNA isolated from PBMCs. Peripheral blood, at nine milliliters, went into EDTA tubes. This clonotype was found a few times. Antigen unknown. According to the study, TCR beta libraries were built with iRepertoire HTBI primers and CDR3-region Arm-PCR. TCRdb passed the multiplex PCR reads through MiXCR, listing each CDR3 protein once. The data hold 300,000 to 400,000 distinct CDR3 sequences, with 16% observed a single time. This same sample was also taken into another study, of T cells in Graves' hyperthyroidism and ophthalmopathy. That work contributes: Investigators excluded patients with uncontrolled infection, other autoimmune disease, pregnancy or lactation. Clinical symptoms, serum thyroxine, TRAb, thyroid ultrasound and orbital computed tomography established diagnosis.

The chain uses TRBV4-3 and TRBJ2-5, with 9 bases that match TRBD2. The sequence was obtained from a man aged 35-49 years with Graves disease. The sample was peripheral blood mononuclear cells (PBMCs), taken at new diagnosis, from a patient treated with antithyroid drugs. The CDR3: CASSRGISGGGQETQYF. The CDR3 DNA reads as TGCGCCAGCAGCCGGGGCATTAGCGGGGGAGGGCAAGAGACCCAGTACTTC.